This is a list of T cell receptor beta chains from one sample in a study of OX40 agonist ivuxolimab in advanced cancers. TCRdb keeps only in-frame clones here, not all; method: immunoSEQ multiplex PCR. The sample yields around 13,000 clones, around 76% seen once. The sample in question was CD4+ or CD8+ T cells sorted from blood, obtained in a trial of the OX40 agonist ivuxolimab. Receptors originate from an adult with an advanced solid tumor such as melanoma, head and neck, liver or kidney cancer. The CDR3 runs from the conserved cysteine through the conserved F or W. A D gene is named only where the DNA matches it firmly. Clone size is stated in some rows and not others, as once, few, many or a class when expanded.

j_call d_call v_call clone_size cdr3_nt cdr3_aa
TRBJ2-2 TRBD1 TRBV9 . TGTGCCAGCAGCGCCATGACAGGGGGGGCGAACACCGGGGAGCTGTTTTTT CASSAMTGGANTGELFF
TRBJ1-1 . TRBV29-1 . TGCAGCGTTGAAGACACTGAAGCTTTCTTT CSVEDTEAFF
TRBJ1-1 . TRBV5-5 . TGTGCCAGCAGCTTGGATGGGTGGGGGAACACTGAAGCTTTCTTT CASSLDGWGNTEAFF
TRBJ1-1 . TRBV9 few TGTGCCAGCAGCGGAAGTTTTGGACAGACGAATGAAGCTTTCTTT CASSGSFGQTNEAFF
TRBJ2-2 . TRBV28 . TGTGCCAGCAGTTCGGAAACCGGGGAGCTGTTTTTT CASSSETGELFF
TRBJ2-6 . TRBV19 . TGTGCCAGTAGGCATCCCTACTCTGGGGCCAACGTCCTGACTTTC CASRHPYSGANVLTF
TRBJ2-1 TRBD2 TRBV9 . TGTGCCAGCAGCGTAGGGACTAGCGGGTTCAATGAGCAGTTCTTC CASSVGTSGFNEQFF
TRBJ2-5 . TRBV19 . TGTGCCAGTAGTAGTTCGGGGGTGCAGACCCAGTACTTC CASSSSGVQTQYF
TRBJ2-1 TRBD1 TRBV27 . TGTGCCAGCAGTTTCGGACAGGGGGGTGGTGAGCAGTTCTTC CASSFGQGGGEQFF
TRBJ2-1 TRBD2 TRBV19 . TGTGCCAGTAGTACCCGAAGCGGGAGTGAACAGTTCTTC CASSTRSGSEQFF
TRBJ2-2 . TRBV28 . TGTGCCAGCAGAATGGACAGAAACACCGGGGAGCTGTTTTTT CASRMDRNTGELFF
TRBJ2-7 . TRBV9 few TGTGCCAGCAGCGTAGAGCCTCTAGTCTCAAACGAGCAGTACTTC CASSVEPLVSNEQYF
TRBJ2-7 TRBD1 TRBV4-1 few TGCGCCAGCAGCCTCACCGGGACAGTTTACGAGCAGTACTTC CASSLTGTVYEQYF
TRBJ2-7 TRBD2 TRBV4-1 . TGCGCCAGCAGCCAGATTTTTTCTAGCGGCGGGAGGGCCTACGAGCAGTACTTC CASSQIFSSGGRAYEQYF